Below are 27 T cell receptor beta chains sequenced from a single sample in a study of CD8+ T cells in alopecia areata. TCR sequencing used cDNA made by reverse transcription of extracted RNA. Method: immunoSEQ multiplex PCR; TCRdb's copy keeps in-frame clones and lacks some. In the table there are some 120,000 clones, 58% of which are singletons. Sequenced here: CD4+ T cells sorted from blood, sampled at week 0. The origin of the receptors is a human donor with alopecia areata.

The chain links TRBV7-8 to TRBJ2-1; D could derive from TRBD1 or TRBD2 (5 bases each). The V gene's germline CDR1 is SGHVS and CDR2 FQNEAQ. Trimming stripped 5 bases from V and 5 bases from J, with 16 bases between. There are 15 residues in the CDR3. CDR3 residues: CASSPREGAHNEQFF. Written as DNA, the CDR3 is TGTGCCAGCAGCCCACGGGAAGGGGCACACAATGAGCAGTTCTTC.

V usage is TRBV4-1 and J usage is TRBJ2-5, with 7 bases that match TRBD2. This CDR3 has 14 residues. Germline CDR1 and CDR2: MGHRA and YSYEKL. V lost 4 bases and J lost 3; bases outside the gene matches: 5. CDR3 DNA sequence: TGCGCCAGCAGCCGGCTCGCGGGGGAAGAGACCCAGTACTTC. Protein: CASSRLAGEETQYF.

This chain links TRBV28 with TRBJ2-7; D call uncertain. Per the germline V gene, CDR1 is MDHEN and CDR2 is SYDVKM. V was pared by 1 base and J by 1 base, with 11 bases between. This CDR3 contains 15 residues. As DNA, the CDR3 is TGTGCCAGCAGTTTATTCCGAGTGTTGTCCTACGAGCAGTACTTC. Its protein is CASSLFRVLSYEQYF.

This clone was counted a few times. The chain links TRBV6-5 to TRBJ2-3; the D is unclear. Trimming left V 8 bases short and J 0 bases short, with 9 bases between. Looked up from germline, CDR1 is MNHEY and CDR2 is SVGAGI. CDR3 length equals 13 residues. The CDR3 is CASRGSSTDTQYF. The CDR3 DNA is TGTGCCAGCCGTGGGTCGAGCACAGATACGCAGTATTTT.

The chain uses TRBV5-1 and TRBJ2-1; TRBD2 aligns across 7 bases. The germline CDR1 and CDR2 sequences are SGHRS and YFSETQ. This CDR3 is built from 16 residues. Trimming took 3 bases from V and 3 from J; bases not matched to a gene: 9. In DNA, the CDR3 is TGCGCCAGCAGCTCAGGAGCGGGGTTCCTCTACAATGAGCAGTTCTTC. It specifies CASSSGAGFLYNEQFF. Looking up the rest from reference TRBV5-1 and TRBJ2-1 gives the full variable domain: KAGVTQTPRYLIKTRGQQVTLSCSPISGHRSVSWYQQTPGQGLQFLFEYFSETQRNKGNFPGRFSGRQFSNSRSEMNVSTLELGDSALYLCASSSGAGFLYNEQFFGPGTRLTVL.

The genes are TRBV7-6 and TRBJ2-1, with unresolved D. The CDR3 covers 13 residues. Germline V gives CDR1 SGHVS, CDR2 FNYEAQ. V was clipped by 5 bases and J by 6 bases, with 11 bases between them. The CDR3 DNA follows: TGTGCCAGCAGCCGAAGGCTGTTCAATGAGCAGTTCTTC. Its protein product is CASSRRLFNEQFF.

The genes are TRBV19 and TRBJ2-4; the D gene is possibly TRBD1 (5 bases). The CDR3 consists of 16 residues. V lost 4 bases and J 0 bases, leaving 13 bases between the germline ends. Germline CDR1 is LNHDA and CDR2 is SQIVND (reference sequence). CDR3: CASSNRQTLAKNIQYF. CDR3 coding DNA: TGTGCCAGTAGTAATCGACAGACCCTAGCCAAAAACATTCAGTACTTC.

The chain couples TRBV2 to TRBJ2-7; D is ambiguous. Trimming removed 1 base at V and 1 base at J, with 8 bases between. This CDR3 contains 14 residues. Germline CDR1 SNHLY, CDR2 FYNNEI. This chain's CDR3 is CASSEESRSYEQYF. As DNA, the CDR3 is TGTGCCAGCAGTGAAGAGTCACGGTCCTACGAGCAGTACTTC.

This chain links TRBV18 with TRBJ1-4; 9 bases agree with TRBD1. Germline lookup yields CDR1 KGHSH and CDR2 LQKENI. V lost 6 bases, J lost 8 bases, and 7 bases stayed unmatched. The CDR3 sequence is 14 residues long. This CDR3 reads CASSPGQGQEKLFF. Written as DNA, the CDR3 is TGTGCCAGCTCCCCAGGACAGGGGCAAGAAAAACTGTTTTTT.

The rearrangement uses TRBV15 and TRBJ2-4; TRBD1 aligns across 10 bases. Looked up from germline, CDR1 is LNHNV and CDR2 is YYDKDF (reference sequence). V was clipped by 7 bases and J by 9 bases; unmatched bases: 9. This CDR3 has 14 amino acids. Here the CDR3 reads CATNEDRGYTIQYF. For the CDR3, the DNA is TGTGCCACCAATGAGGACAGGGGGTATACCATTCAGTACTTC.

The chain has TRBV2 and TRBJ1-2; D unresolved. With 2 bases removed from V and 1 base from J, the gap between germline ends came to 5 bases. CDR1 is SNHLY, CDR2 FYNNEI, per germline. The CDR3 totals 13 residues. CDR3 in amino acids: CASSESYNYGYTF. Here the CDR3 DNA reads TGTGCCAGCAGTGAAAGCTATAACTATGGCTACACCTTC.

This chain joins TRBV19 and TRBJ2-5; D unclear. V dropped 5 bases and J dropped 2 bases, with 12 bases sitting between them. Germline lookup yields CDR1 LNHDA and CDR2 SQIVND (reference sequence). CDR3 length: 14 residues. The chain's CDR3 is CASSSRMGQETQYF. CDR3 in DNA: TGTGCCAGTAGTTCCCGGATGGGACAAGAGACCCAGTACTTC.

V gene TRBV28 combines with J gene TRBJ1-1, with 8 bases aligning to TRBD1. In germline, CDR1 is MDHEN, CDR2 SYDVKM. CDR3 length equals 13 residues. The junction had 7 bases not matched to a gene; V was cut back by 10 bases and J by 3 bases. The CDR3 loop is CATFRGRDTEAFF. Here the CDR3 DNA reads TGTGCCACATTCAGGGGGCGCGACACTGAAGCTTTCTTT.

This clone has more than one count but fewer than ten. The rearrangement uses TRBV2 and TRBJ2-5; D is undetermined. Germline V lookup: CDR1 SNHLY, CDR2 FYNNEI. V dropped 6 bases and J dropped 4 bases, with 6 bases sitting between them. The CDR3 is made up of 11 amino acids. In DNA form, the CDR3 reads TGTGCCAGCAGGGGTGGAGAGACCCAGTACTTC. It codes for CASRGGETQYF.

The CDR3 here is CASSIGAGANVLTF. CDR3 nucleotide sequence: TGTGCCAGCAGTATAGGGGCTGGGGCCAACGTCCTGACTTTC. This chain connects TRBV6-1 to TRBJ2-6, with D perhaps matching TRBD1 (5 bases). There are 14 residues in the CDR3. V was trimmed by 5 bases and J by 2 bases, leaving 7 bases between them. The V gene's germline CDR1 is MNHNS and CDR2 SASEGT.

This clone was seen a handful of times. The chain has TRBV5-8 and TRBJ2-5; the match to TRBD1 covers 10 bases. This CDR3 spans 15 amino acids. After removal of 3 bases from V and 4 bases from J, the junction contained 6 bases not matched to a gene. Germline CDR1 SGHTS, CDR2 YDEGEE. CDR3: CASSYRTGGVETQYF. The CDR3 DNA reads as TGTGCCAGCAGCTACCGGACAGGGGGGGTAGAGACCCAGTACTTC.

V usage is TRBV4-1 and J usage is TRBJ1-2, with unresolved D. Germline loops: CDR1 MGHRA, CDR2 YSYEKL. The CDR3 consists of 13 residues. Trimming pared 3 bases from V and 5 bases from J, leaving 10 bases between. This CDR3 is CASSQGSLYGYTF. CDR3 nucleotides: TGCGCCAGCAGCCAGGGGAGCCTATATGGCTACACCTTC.

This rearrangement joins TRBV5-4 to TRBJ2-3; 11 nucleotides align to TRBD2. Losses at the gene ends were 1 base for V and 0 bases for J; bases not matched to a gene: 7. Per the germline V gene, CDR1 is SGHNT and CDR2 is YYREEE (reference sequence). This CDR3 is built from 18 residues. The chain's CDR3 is CASSLPASGGTSTDTQYF. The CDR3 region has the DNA TGTGCCAGCAGCTTGCCCGCTAGCGGGGGGACCAGCACAGATACGCAGTATTTT.

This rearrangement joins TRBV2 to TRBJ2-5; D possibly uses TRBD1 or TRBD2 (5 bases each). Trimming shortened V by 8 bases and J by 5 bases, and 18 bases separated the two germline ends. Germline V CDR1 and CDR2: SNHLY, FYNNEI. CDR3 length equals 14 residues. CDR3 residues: CASGGSNVVETQYF. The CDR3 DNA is TGTGCCAGCGGGGGATCTAACGTGGTGGAGACCCAGTACTTC.

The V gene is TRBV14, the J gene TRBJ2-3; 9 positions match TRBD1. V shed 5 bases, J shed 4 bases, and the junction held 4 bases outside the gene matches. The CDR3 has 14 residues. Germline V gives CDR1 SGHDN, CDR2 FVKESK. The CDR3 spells CASSIQGAPDTQYF. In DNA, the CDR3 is TGTGCCAGCAGCATACAGGGGGCCCCAGATACGCAGTATTTT.

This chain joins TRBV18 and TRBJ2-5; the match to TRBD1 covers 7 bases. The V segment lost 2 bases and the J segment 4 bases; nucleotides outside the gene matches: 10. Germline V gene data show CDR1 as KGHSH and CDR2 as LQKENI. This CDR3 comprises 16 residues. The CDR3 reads CASSPSDRAHRETQYF. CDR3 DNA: TGTGCCAGCTCACCAAGCGACAGGGCCCACAGAGAGACCCAGTACTTC.

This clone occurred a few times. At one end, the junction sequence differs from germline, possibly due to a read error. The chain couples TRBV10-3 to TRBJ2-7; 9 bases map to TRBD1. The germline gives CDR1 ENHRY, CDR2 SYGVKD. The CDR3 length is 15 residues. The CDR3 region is CASSSTWTGDSEQYF. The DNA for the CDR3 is TGTGCCAGCAGTTCTACGTGGACAGGGGATAGCGAGCAGTACTTC.

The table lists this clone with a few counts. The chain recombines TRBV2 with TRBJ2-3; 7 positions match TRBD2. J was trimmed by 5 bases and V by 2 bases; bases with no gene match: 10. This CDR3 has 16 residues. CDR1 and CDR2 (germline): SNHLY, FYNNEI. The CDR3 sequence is CASSEKGRLAVDTQYF. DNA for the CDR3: TGTGCCAGCAGTGAAAAAGGAAGACTAGCCGTAGATACGCAGTATTTT.

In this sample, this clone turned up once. The CDR3 loop is CASKSGGNDLTDTQYF. In DNA, the CDR3 is TGTGCCAGCAAGAGCGGGGGGAATGATTTAACAGATACGCAGTATTTT. The rearrangement links TRBV5-4 to TRBJ2-3, with 9 bases matching TRBD2. This CDR3 spans 16 amino acids. From germline, CDR1 is SGHNT and CDR2 YYREEE (reference sequence). The ends lost 6 bases at V and 3 bases at J; junction bases unmatched: 11. The whole variable domain, remainder taken from reference TRBV5-4 and TRBJ2-3, is ETGVTQSPTHLIKTRGQQVTLRCSSQSGHNTVSWYQQALGQGPQFIFQYYREEENGRGNFPPRFSGLQFPNYSSELNVNALELDDSALYLCASKSGGNDLTDTQYFGPGTRLTVL.

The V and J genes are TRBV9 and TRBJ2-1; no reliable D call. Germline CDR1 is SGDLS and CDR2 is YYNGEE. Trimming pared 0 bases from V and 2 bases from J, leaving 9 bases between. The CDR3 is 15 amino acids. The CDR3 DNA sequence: TGTGCCAGCAGCGTAGCAGGAACCCCCTACAATGAGCAGTTCTTC. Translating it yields CASSVAGTPYNEQFF.

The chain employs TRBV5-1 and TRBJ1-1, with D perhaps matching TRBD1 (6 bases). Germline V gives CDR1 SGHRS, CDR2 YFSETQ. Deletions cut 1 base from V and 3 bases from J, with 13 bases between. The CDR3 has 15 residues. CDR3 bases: TGCGCCAGCAGCTTGTATGGGGGCTTGGACACTGAAGCTTTCTTT. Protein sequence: CASSLYGGLDTEAFF.

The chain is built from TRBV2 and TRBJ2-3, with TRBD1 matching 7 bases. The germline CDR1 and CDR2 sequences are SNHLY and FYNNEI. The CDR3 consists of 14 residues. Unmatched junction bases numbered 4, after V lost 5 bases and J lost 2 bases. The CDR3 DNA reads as TGTGCCAGCAGTAGACAGGGTTTCACAGATACGCAGTATTTT. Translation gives CASSRQGFTDTQYF.